This T cell receptor (beta chain) was identified in a study of T cell clones after liver transplantation. Looking at the study overall: As an antigen-independent comparator, third-party-reactive TCRbeta sequences came from pre-transplant mixed lymphocyte reactions. Apart from a few HCV-positive recipients, transplants were for non-autoimmune, non-viral reasons.

The CDR3 is made up of 13 amino acids. Germline-derived CDR1 and CDR2 are MDHEN and SYDVKM. Trimming left V 2 bases short and J 3 bases short, with 8 bases between. Note on this clone: Its cognate antigen is unknown.

TCRdb's table, derived via immunoSEQ multiplex PCR, lists solely in-frame clones and lacks some. The table has around 100,000 clones, 80% to 85% seen once. Findings of the study overall: Donor-reactive sequences fell more than third party-reactive ones, suggesting partial deletion. Graft donor-reactive T cells possibly entered the graft instead of undergoing deletion.

The V and J genes are TRBV28 and TRBJ2-7; D unclear. This sample comprised CD4+ T cells from blood, obtained before liver transplant. This clonotype was sampled from a human donor who received a liver transplant. CDR3 DNA: TGTGCCAGCAGTTTAAACAGTCTCTACGAGCAGTACTTC. This translates into CASSLNSLYEQYF.